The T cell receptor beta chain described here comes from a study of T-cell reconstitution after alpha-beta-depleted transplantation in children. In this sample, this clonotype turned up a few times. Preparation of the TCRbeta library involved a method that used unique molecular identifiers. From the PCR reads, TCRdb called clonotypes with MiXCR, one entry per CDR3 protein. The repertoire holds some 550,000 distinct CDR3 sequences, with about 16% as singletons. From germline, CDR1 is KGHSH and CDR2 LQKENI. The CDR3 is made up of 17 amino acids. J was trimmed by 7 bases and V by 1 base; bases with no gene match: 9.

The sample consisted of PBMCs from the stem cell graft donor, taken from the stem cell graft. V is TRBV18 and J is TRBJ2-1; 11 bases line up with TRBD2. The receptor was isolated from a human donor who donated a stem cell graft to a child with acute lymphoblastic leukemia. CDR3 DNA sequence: TGTGCCAGCTCACCACGCGGTCTAGCGGGAGGTGTTAATGAGCAGTTCTTC. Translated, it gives CASSPRGLAGGVNEQFF.